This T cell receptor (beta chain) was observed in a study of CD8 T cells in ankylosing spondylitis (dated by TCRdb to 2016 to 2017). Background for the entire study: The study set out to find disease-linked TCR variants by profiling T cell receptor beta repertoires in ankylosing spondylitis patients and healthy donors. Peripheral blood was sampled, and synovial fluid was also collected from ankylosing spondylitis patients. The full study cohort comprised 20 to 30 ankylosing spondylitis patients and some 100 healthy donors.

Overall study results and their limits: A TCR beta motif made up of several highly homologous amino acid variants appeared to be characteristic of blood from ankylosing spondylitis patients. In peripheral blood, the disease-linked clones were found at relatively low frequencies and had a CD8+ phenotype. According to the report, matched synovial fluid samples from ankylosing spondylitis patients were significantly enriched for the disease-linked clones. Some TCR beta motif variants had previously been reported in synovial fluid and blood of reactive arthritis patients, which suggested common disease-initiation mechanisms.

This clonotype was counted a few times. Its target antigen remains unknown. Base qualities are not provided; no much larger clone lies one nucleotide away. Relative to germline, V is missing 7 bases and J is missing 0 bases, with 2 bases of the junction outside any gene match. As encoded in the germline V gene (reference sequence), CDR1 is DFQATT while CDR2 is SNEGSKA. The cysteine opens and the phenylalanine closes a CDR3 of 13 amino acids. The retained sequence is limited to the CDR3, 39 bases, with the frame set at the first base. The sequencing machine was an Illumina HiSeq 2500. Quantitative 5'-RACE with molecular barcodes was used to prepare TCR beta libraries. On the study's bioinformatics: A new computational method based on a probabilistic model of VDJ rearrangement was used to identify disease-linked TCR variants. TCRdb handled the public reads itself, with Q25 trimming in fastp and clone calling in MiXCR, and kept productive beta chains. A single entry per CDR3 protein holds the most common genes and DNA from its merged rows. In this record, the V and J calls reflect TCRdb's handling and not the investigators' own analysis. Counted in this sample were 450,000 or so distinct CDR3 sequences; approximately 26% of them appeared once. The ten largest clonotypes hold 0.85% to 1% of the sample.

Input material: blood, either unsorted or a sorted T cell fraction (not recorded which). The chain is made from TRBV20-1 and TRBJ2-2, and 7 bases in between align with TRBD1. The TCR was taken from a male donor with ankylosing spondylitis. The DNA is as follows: TGCAGTGGACAGGGAACGAACACCGGGGAGCTGTTTTTT. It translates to CSGQGTNTGELFF.